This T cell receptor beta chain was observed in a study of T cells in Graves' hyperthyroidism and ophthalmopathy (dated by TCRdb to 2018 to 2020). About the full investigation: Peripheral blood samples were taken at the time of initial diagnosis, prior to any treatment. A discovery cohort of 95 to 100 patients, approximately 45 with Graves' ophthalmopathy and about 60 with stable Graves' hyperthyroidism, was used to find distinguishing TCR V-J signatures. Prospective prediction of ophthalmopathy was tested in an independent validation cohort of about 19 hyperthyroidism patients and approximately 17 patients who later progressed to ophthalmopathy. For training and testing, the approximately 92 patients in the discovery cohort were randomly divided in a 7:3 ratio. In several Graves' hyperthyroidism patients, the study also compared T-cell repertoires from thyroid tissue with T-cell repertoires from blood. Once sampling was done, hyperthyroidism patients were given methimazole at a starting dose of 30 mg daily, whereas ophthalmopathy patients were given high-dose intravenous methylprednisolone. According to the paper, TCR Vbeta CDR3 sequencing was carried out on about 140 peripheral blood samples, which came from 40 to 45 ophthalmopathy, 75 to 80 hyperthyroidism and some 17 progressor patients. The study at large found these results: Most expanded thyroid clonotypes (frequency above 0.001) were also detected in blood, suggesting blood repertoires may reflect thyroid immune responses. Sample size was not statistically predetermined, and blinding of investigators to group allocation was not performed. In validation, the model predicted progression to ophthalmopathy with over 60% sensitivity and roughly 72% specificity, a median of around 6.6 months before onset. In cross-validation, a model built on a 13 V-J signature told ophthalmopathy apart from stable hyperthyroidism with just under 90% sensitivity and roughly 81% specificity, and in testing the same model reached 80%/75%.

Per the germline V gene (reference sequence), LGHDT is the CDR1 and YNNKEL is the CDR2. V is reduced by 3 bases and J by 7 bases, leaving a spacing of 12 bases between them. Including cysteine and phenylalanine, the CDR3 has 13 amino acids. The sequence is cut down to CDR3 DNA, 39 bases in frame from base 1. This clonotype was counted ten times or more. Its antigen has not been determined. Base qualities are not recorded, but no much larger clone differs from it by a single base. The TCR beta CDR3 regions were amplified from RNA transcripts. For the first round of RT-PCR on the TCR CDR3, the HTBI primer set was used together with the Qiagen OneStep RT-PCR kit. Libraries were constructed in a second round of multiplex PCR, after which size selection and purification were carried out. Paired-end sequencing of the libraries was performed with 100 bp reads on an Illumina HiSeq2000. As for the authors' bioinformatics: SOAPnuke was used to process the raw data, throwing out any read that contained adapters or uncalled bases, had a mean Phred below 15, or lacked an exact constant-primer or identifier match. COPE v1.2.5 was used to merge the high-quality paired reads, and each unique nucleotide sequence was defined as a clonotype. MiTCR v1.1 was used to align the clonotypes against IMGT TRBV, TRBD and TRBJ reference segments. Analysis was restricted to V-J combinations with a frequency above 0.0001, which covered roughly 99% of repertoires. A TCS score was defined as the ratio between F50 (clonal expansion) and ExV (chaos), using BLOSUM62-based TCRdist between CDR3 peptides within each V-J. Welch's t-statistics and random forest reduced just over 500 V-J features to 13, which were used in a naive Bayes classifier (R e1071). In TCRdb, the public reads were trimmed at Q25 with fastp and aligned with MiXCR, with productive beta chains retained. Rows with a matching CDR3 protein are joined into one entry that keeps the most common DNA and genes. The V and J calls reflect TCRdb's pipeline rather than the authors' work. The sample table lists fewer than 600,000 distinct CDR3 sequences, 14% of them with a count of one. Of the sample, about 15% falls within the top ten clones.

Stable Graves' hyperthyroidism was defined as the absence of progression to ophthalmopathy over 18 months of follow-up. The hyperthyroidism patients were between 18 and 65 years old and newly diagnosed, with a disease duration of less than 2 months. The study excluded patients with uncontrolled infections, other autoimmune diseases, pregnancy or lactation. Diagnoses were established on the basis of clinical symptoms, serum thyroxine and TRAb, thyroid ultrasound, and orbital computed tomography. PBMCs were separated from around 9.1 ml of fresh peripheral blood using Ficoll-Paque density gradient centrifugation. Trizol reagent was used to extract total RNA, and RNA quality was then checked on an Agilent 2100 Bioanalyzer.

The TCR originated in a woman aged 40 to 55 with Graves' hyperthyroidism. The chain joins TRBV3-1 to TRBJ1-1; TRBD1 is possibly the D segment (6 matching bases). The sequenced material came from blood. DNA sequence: TGTGCCAGCAGCCAGAGTGTAGGGGGTGAAGCTTTCTTT. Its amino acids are CASSQSVGGEAFF. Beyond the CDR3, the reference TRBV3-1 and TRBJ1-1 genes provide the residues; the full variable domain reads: DTAVSQTPKYLVTQMGNDKSIKCEQNLGHDTMYWYKQDSKKFLKIMFSYNNKELIINETVPNRFSPKSPDKAHLNLHINSLELGDSAVYFCASSQSVGGEAFFGQGTRLTVV.